This T cell receptor beta chain appears in the sequencing data of a study of blood T cells in healthy people across ages. The second PCR ran roughly 6 to 11 cycles with a sample-barcoded 5' primer and J-beta primers. One entry per CDR3 protein, called by TCRdb with MiXCR from the 5' RACE reads. The repertoire has some 1.6 million distinct CDR3 sequences, roughly 30% of them found once; the top ten carry around 10%. The germline V gene encodes CDR1 MNHEY and CDR2 SVGAGI. This CDR3 is 13 amino acids long. With 1 base removed from V and 8 bases from J, the gap between germline ends came to 8 bases. This clonotype was obtained from a woman aged 25 to 39 in good health. The rearrangement uses TRBV6-5 and TRBJ2-2; D call uncertain. Sequencing was carried out using blood. This CDR3 is CASSYFRQGELFF. The CDR3 nucleotides read TGTGCCAGCAGTTACTTCCGGCAAGGGGAGCTGTTTTTT.